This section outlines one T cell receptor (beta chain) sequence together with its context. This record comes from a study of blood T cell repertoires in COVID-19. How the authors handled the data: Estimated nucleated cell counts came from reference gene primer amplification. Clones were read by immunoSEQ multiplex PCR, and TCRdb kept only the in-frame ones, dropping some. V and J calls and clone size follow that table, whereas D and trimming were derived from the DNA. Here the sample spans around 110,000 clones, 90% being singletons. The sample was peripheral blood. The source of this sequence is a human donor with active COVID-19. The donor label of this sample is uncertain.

The CDR3 DNA reads as TGTGCCAGCAGCTTATTGGGACAGGGAGCAAGCCGAGCCTACGAGCAGTACTTC. It translates to CASSLLGQGASRAYEQYF. The chain combines TRBV5-5 with TRBJ2-7, with 9 bases aligning to TRBD1. This CDR3 spans 18 amino acids. V dropped 2 bases and J dropped 2; count of bases not matched to a gene: 14. Germline CDR1 SGHKS, CDR2 YYEKEE (reference sequence).